Listed below are T cell receptor beta chains from one sample, sequenced in a study of cytomegalovirus exposure and HLA in healthy donors. The table came from immunoSEQ multiplex PCR; TCRdb's copy has only in-frame clones and leaves some out. Here the sample spans 200,000 or so clones, over 75% being singletons. Sequenced input: PBMCs. These TCRs come from a man aged 40-50 years in good health and CMV-seropositive. Both conserved end residues are part of each CDR3.

cdr3_length: 17; v_call: TRBV4-2; j_call: TRBJ2-7; cdr3_aa: CASSLEEAQTSVYEQYF
cdr3_length: 14; v_call: TRBV11-3; j_call: TRBJ2-1; cdr3_aa: CASSPRGSYNEQFF
cdr3_length: 13; v_call: TRBV28; j_call: TRBJ1-1; cdr3_aa: CASNAGQTTEAFF
cdr3_length: 19; v_call: TRBV12-5; j_call: TRBJ2-7; cdr3_aa: CASGLWGLAQASPPAEQYF
cdr3_length: 17; v_call: TRBV5-4; j_call: TRBJ2-7; cdr3_aa: CASSLGASRQGNYEQYF
cdr3_length: 15; v_call: TRBV5-6; j_call: TRBJ2-7; cdr3_aa: CASIVGSNPGYEQYF
cdr3_length: 14; v_call: TRBV14; j_call: TRBJ1-5; cdr3_aa: CASSQTGSVQPQHF
cdr3_length: 15; v_call: TRBV7-2; j_call: TRBJ2-5; cdr3_aa: CASSLAGLYQETQYF
cdr3_length: 15; v_call: TRBV18; j_call: TRBJ2-1; cdr3_aa: CASSPPSRPYNEQFF
cdr3_length: 17; v_call: TRBV5-6; j_call: TRBJ1-2; cdr3_aa: CASSLDELGGQGYGYTF
cdr3_length: 15; v_call: TRBV9; j_call: TRBJ2-1; cdr3_aa: CASSPGTGNYNEQFF
cdr3_length: 15; v_call: TRBV21-1; j_call: TRBJ1-6; cdr3_aa: CASSPAAPVTSPLHF
cdr3_length: 16; v_call: TRBV6-6; j_call: TRBJ2-7; cdr3_aa: CASSYPPDRGFYEQYF
cdr3_length: 13; v_call: TRBV30; j_call: TRBJ1-1; cdr3_aa: CAWNQGKGTEAFF
cdr3_length: 13; v_call: TRBV27; j_call: TRBJ1-5; cdr3_aa: CASSSRDSQPQHF
cdr3_length: 16; v_call: TRBV9; j_call: TRBJ1-2; cdr3_aa: CASSVGTGGSNYGYTF
cdr3_length: 14; v_call: TRBV30; j_call: TRBJ1-1; cdr3_aa: CAWSVRGINTEAFF
cdr3_length: 15; v_call: TRBV28; j_call: TRBJ2-7; cdr3_aa: CASSAGTSGGYEQYF